This TCR beta chain appears in the sequencing data of a study of long-term antiretroviral therapy in people with HIV. Study conclusions and caveats: Pre-ART clonal expansions dominated every time point's repertoire. The study found narrower CDR3 length ranges in HIV repertoires than in controls.

Run at survey level, the immunoSEQ assay was version v3.0. Using immunoSEQ multiplex PCR, the repertoire was profiled, and TCRdb retains in-frame clones only, with some absent. The sample has about 22,000 clones, approximately 86% seen once. Before DNA extraction, roughly 0.95-10 million cryopreserved PBMC were held in the samples. Trimming cost V 1 base and J 2 bases, with 3 bases left between them. The CDR3 contains 13 residues. CDR1 is SGHVS, CDR2 FNYEAQ, per germline. A note on this clone: Its antigen remains unidentified. Other DNA sequences in this sample translate to the same CDR3.

J is TRBJ1-5 and V is TRBV7-6; D is unresolved. The sample consisted of unsorted PBMCs, taken approximately 4 years after starting antiretroviral therapy. The sequence was obtained from a man between 18 and 35 years old with HIV. The CDR3 here is CASSLGRNQPQHF. The CDR3 DNA follows: TGTGCCAGCAGCTTAGGTCGCAATCAGCCCCAGCATTTT.